This entry describes one T cell receptor beta chain. A few counts support this clonotype. What antigen it recognizes has not been identified. The sample holds no much larger clone one base away, and base qualities are not on file. This sample stems from a study of T-cell memory formation after mild COVID-19 (dated by TCRdb to the early 2020s). Notes on the research overall: TCR sequence clusters from the two donors were found to be largely donor specific. The cohort comprised two young, previously healthy adult volunteers, one female and one male. In a couple of donors, T-cell clones that expanded and contracted after mild COVID-19 were followed by sequencing TCRalpha and TCRbeta repertoires longitudinally.

In the germline V gene, CDR1 corresponds to SGHVS and CDR2 to FQNEAQ. The CDR3 numbers 12 residues from cysteine through phenylalanine. Of all the DNA, just the CDR3 is kept, 36 bases in frame from base 1. V loses 7 bases, J loses 6 bases, and the germline ends lie 12 bases apart. The instrument given in TCRdb is Illumina NovaSeq 6000. cDNA libraries for TCRalpha and TCRbeta were prepared by 5'RACE using constant-segment primers, with sample barcodes and unique molecular identifiers added. Trizol reagent was used to extract RNA from every sample. Amplification of the libraries took two PCR steps, and the second step added a second sample barcode plus Illumina TruSeq adapters. Sequencing of libraries was performed on an Illumina NovaSeq with 2 x 150 bp paired-end reads. Regarding the original processing steps: Reads were demultiplexed and collapsed into UMI-guided consensus sequences with migec v1.2.7. With mixcr v2.1.11, UMI consensuses were aligned to TRA and TRB V and J templates and assembled into clonotypes. Expanded or contracted clonotypes were those called significant by both edgeR and NoisET, with noise models trained on biological replicates. For edgeR calls, the thresholds were a false discovery rate-adjusted p below 0.01 and a log2 fold-change of 1. As an exploratory analysis of dynamics, max-normalized trajectories of the 1000 most abundant clonotypes were examined with PCA combined with hierarchical clustering. Each responding clone was given a CD4 or CD8 phenotype based on the CD4+ and CD8+ repertoires, which had been sequenced separately. The public reads were reprocessed in TCRdb via fastp at Q25 and MiXCR, keeping in-frame beta chains. Rows merge per CDR3 protein into single entries with the most common DNA and genes. V and J calls and clone size were set by TCRdb, not the authors. The sample records more than 350,000 distinct CDR3 sequences, approximately 15% of which are singletons. The ten most abundant clones make up approximately 21% of the sample.

Broad study findings and their caveats: Contracting CD4+ clones were found mainly in CM and EM memory subsets, while CD8+ clones were enriched in EMRA. The study included only a couple of mild cases, and larger cohorts that include severe cases with pre-infection samples were judged to be necessary. SARS-CoV-2 specificity of the second-wave clones peaking on day 37 was not confirmed. Balanced CD4/CD8 phenotypes were observed for clones contracting from day 15 to 85, whereas a bias towards CD4+ was observed for a second wave of clones expanding from day 15 to 37. The detection of some responding clones in pre-infection memory suggests that pre-existing cross-reactive memory T cells joined the SARS-CoV-2 response.

PBMCs were isolated by Ficoll-Paque density gradient centrifugation. The source of this sequence is a man aged 18 to 30 who had mild COVID-19 (a few samples of this study predate the infection). The sample titles of this study are shuffled in the database, so cell type and time point are left out; the donor was told from shared clones. The chain is encoded by TRBV7-8 joined to TRBJ1-1; a tentative D match to TRBD1 spans 6 bases. Input material: PBMCs or a T cell subset sorted from them (not recorded which). The CDR3: CASTGGLSEAFF. In nucleotides, the sequence is TGTGCCAGCACTGGGGGGCTCTCTGAAGCTTTCTTT.